A single T cell receptor beta chain is shown here with its context. The antigen remains unidentified. Gene and germline names: mouse. This entry comes from a study of tissue T cells after allogeneic stem cell transplantation. Study-level points and caveats: TCR repertoires tracked anatomic similarity, regardless of disease or transplant status.

CDR3 sequences, V/J genes, frequencies and template counts came from survey-depth TCRbeta sequencing. Clones were read by immunoSEQ multiplex PCR, and TCRdb kept only the in-frame ones, dropping some. The table includes 40,000 to 60,000 clones, about 73% detected once. The sequenced sample was sorted cells pooled from one or two spleens. The receptor was isolated from a pool of C57BL/6 mice in good health.

The sequenced part of the CDR3 DNA is TGTGCCAGCAGTGATCTGGGGGGGCGCGACACCTTGTAC. It specifies CASSDLGGRDTLY. The complete CDR3 sequence is CASSDLGGRDTLYF. The chain combines TRBV13-3 with TRBJ2-4; 10 bases agree with TRBD2. The read finishes 1 residue shy of the CDR3 end, and the germline J gene is used to complete it. The CDR3 is 14 residues long. The J segment lost 7 bases and the V segment lost 1 base, leaving 3 bases of the junction unmatched. Germline assignment: CDR1 NNHDY and CDR2 SYVADS.